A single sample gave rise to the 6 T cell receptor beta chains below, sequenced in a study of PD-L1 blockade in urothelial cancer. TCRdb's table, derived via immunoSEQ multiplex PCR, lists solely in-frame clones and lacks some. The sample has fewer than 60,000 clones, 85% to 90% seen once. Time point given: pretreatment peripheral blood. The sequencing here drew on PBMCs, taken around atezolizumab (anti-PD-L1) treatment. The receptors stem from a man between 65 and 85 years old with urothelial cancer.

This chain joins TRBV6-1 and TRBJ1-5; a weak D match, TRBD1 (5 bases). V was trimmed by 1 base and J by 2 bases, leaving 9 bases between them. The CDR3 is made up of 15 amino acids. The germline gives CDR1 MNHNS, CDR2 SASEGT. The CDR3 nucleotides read TGTGCCAGCAGTGAAGAGGGGTCGGGCAATCAGCCCCAGCATTTT. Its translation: CASSEEGSGNQPQHF.

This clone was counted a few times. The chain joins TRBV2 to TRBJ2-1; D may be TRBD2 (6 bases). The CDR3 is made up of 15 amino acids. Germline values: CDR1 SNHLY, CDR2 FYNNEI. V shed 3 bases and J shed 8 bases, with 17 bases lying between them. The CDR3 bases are TGTGCCAGCAGTGATGGGACTCTGGGCCGGGATGAGCAGTTCTTC. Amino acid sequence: CASSDGTLGRDEQFF.

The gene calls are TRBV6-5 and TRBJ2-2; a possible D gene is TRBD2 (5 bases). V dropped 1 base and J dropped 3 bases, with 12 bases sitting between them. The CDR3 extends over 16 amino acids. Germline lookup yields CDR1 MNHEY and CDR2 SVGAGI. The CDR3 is CASSYFSAGDTGELFF. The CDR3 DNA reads TGTGCCAGCAGTTACTTCAGCGCCGGGGACACCGGGGAGCTGTTTTTT.

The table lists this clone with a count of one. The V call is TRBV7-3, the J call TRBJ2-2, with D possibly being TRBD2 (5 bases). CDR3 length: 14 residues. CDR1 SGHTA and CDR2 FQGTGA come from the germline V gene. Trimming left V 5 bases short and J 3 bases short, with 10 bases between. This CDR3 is CASSQRADTGELFF. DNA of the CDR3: TGTGCCAGCAGCCAGAGGGCGGACACCGGGGAGCTGTTTTTT. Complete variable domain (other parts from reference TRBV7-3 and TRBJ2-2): GAGVSQTPSNKVTEKGKYVELRCDPISGHTALYWYRQSLGQGPEFLIYFQGTGAADDSGLPNDRFFAVRPEGSVSTLKIQRTERGDSAVYLCASSQRADTGELFFGEGSRLTVL.

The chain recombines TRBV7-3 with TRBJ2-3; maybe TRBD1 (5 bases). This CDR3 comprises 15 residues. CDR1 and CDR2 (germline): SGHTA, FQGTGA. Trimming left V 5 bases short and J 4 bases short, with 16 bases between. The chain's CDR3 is CASSPQVTRADTQYF. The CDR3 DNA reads TGTGCCAGCAGCCCACAGGTTACCAGGGCAGATACGCAGTATTTT.

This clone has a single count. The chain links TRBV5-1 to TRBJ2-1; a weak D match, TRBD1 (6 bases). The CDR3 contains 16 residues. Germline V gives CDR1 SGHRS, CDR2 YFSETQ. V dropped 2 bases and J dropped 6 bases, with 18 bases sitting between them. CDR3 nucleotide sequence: TGCGCCAGCAGCTTTTCCGCTGGAACAGGGATCAATGAGCAGTTCTTC. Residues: CASSFSAGTGINEQFF.